These T cell receptor beta chains were read from a single sample in a study of T cell repertoires in cytomegalovirus infection. TCRdb passed the reads through MiXCR, listing each CDR3 protein once. The profile shows around 450,000 distinct CDR3 sequences, approximately 30% of them singletons. The sequenced sample was PBMCs. The receptors were gathered from a human donor in good health (CMV status not recorded). Some clones in this sample may be carry-over from other donors' samples. CDR3s include the opening cysteine and the closing phenylalanine or tryptophan. A D gene is named only where the DNA matches it firmly. Some rows have no size entry. The others give once, few or many, or a class for an expanded clone.

CDR3: CSVEGGPGGINEQFF; DNA: TGCAGCGTTGAAGGGGGTCCGGGGGGGATCAATGAGCAGTTCTTC; size: few; D: TRBD2; V: TRBV29-1; J: TRBJ2-1
CDR3: CASNPQGISGNTIYF; DNA: TGTGCCAGCAACCCCCAGGGCATCTCTGGAAACACCATATATTTT; size: -; D: -; V: TRBV28; J: TRBJ1-3
CDR3: CASSLEGTGRLTEALF; DNA: TGTGCCAGCAGCTTGGAGGGGACAGGGCGGTTAACTGAAGCTTTATTT; size: -; D: TRBD1; V: TRBV7-9; J: TRBJ1-1
CDR3: CASSSGQGVYQPQHF; DNA: TGTGCCAGCAGCTCGGGACAGGGAGTTTATCAGCCCCAGCATTTT; size: many; D: TRBD1; V: TRBV7-6; J: TRBJ1-5
CDR3: CASSATTGQNSPLHF; DNA: TGTGCCAGCAGTGCCACGACAGGGCAAAATTCACCCCTCCACTTT; size: few; D: TRBD1; V: TRBV6-1; J: TRBJ1-6
CDR3: CASRAGYRDSNQPQHF; DNA: TGTGCCAGCAGGGCCGGATATAGGGACAGCAATCAGCCCCAGCATTTT; size: few; D: -; V: TRBV6-6; J: TRBJ1-5
CDR3: CASSSSGTGALNQPQHF; DNA: TGTGCCAGCAGTTCATCCGGGACAGGGGCCCTTAATCAGCCCCAGCATTTT; size: -; D: TRBD1; V: TRBV12-3/TRBV12-4; J: TRBJ1-5
CDR3: CASSQGGGTLGHYGYTF; DNA: TGTGCCAGCAGCCAAGGAGGCGGCACCTTGGGGCACTATGGCTACACCTTC; size: -; D: -; V: TRBV3-1; J: TRBJ1-2
CDR3: CASSLEVILNRASPYEQYF; DNA: TGTGCCAGCAGCTTAGAGGTTATACTTAACAGGGCCAGCCCCTACGAGCAGTACTTC; size: -; D: -; V: TRBV7-8; J: TRBJ2-7
CDR3: CASSLQPGLGNHEQFF; DNA: TGTGCCAGCAGCTTACAACCGGGACTAGGGAACCATGAGCAGTTCTTC; size: few; D: TRBD2; V: TRBV7-9; J: TRBJ2-1
CDR3: CASSVAEEGSQHF; DNA: TGTGCCAGCAGCGTAGCTGAGGAAGGGTCCCAGCATTTT; size: few; D: -; V: TRBV9; J: TRBJ1-5
CDR3: CSSETDTYEQYF; DNA: TGCAGTTCAGAGACGGATACCTACGAGCAGTACTTC; size: many; D: -; V: TRBV20-1; J: TRBJ2-7
CDR3: CASSLSRGAVMNTEAFF; DNA: TGTGCCAGCAGTTTATCCCGGGGTGCAGTGATGAACACTGAAGCTTTCTTT; size: -; D: -; V: TRBV12-3/TRBV12-4; J: TRBJ1-1
CDR3: CATQVVRRDTQYF; DNA: TGTGCCACCCAGGTCGTCCGGAGAGATACGCAGTATTTT; size: few; D: -; V: TRBV6-1; J: TRBJ2-3
CDR3: CSARGTGAYNSPLHF; DNA: TGCAGTGCTAGGGGGACAGGGGCTTATAATTCACCCCTCCACTTT; size: -; D: TRBD1; V: TRBV20-1; J: TRBJ1-6
CDR3: CASSQAPGLLNTGELFF; DNA: TGCGCCAGCAGCCAAGCGCCGGGACTTTTGAACACCGGGGAGCTGTTTTTT; size: few; D: -; V: TRBV4-1; J: TRBJ2-2
CDR3: CASSLVPRAMNTEAFF; DNA: TGTGCCAGCAGTTTAGTCCCCAGGGCGATGAACACTGAAGCTTTCTTT; size: -; D: -; V: TRBV12-3/TRBV12-4; J: TRBJ1-1
CDR3: CASSEGTGGYEQYF; DNA: TGTGCCAGCAGTGAAGGGACAGGGGGCTACGAGCAGTACTTC; size: many; D: TRBD1; V: TRBV6-1; J: TRBJ2-7
CDR3: CASSLKRGGRSDTQYF; DNA: TGTGCCAGCAGCCTAAAGCGGGGGGGCCGTTCAGATACGCAGTATTTT; size: few; D: TRBD2; V: TRBV7-8; J: TRBJ2-3
CDR3: CASRAEARNNLRSGANVLTF; DNA: TGTGCCAGCAGAGCCGAGGCCAGGAACAACCTTCGCTCTGGGGCCAACGTCCTGACTTTC; size: -; D: -; V: TRBV11-3; J: TRBJ2-6
CDR3: CASSLGDYTKDTQYF; DNA: TGTGCCAGCAGCTTAGGGGACTATACTAAAGATACGCAGTATTTT; size: many; D: TRBD2; V: TRBV7-2; J: TRBJ2-3
CDR3: CASSLQGIVDEQYF; DNA: TGTGCCAGCAGCTTGCAAGGGATCGTCGACGAGCAGTACTTC; size: -; D: -; V: TRBV5-5; J: TRBJ2-7
CDR3: CASSFTSKGHSGANVLTF; DNA: TGTGCCAGCAGTTTTACCTCCAAGGGTCACTCTGGGGCCAACGTCCTGACTTTC; size: few; D: -; V: TRBV28; J: TRBJ2-6
CDR3: CASSLQPPGLAGGWSYNEQFF; DNA: TGCGCCAGCAGCCTACAACCCCCGGGACTAGCGGGGGGCTGGTCCTACAATGAGCAGTTCTTC; size: -; D: TRBD2; V: TRBV5-1; J: TRBJ2-1